A single sample gave rise to the 6 T cell receptor beta chains below, sequenced in a study of T cell clonality in common variable immunodeficiency. Some clones are missing from TCRdb's copy, which holds only in-frame ones; the method was immunoSEQ multiplex PCR. Found here are 50,000 to 55,000 clones, no singletons; the ten largest cover about 1.8%. The sample was peripheral blood mononuclear cells. The source of these receptors is a person between 18 and 75 years old in good health.

This clone was recorded at least ten times. The read terminates 3 residues ahead of where the CDR3 ends, so the germline J gene completes it. This chain joins TRBV7-6 and TRBJ1-2; D remains unclear. The CDR3 consists of 14 residues. V lost 5 bases and J lost 2, with 12 bases in between. CDR1 is SGHVS and CDR2 is FNYEAQ in the germline V gene. The DNA read from the CDR3 is TGTGCCAGCAGCGTATACGACGGGAACTATGGC. Encoded protein: CASSVYDGNYG. The entire CDR3 protein reads CASSVYDGNYGYTF.

This clone was seen ten or more times. From the germline J gene comes the end of the CDR3, since the read stops 3 residues before it. V is TRBV11-3 and J is TRBJ2-3; 9 bases are a match to TRBD1. The CDR3 runs to 14 residues. Germline CDR1 is SGHNT and CDR2 is YENEEA. Trimming removed 1 base from V and 6 bases from J; junction bases left unmatched: 2. The sequenced CDR3 bases are TGTGCCAGCAGCTTAGGGACAGGGGATGATACG. It encodes CASSLGTGDDT. The entire CDR3 protein is CASSLGTGDDTQYF.

This clone was counted at least ten times. The observed sequence ends 3 residues before the CDR3 terminus, with the missing tail filled in from the germline J gene. The gene calls are TRBV20-1 and TRBJ2-1, with a possible D match to TRBD2 (5 bases). Trimming stripped 7 bases from V and 6 bases from J, with 13 bases between. This CDR3 region has 12 residues. CDR1 and CDR2 (germline): DFQATT, SNEGSKA (reference sequence). Partial CDR3 DNA: TGCAGTGAGATCGGGGAAGGCAATGAG. Its translation: CSEIGEGNE. The complete CDR3 sequence is CSEIGEGNEQFF.

This clone was detected many times. CDR3 loop: CASSLFRGSPETQYF. The DNA read from the CDR3 is TGTGCCAGCAGTTTATTCCGGGGTTCCCCAGAGACC. The V and J genes are TRBV12-3 or TRBV12-4 and TRBJ2-5; maybe TRBD2 (5 bases). The read ends 3 residues shy of where the CDR3 ends; the end is completed using the germline J gene. The CDR3 covers 15 residues. V lost 2 bases to trimming and J lost 4 bases, with 14 bases between them.

This clone has a count of ten or more. The read terminates 3 residues before the CDR3 end, so the remaining end is supplied by the germline J gene. The V and J genes are TRBV10-3 and TRBJ2-3; D is uncertain. CDR1 and CDR2 (germline): ENHRY, SYGVKD. V lost 3 bases and J lost 0, with 10 bases in between. The CDR3 is 15 amino acids. Partial CDR3 DNA: TGTGCCATCAGTGATGTTAAGGGTAGCACAGATACG. This translates into CAISDVKGSTDT. The CDR3 in full is CAISDVKGSTDTQYF.

This clone was counted many times. The read ends 3 residues shy of where the CDR3 ends; the end is completed using the germline J gene. The chain couples TRBV12-3 or TRBV12-4 to TRBJ2-7, with unresolved D. This CDR3 region has 14 residues. The germline V and J ends were trimmed by 4 bases and 1 base, with 11 bases remaining between them. CDR3 loop: CASSSDLLSYEQYF. The sequenced CDR3 bases are TGTGCCAGCAGTTCAGACTTACTATCCTACGAG.